This T cell receptor beta chain originates from a study of blood T cell repertoires in COVID-19. Study-wide background: Material from acute and convalescent COVID-19 was sourced from the United States, Italy and Spain. T cells, B-cell-depleted T cells, or PBMCs supplied cDNA or gDNA.

Germline V gives CDR1 KGHSH, CDR2 LQKENI. V shed 6 bases, J shed 4 bases, and the junction held 7 bases outside the gene matches. CDR3 length: 15 residues. In the source study's methods: The assay estimated nucleated cells by amplifying reference gene primers. Generated by immunoSEQ multiplex PCR, the TCRdb table keeps only in-frame clones and is missing some. D and trimming come from the DNA, and the V and J calls and clone size come from that table. The profile shows roughly 200,000 clones, over 70% of them singletons. The gene calls are TRBV18 and TRBJ2-1, with TRBD1 matching 9 bases. Sequencing input: peripheral blood. This sequence originates from a woman of 80 years or more with acute or convalescent COVID-19. For the CDR3, the DNA is TGTGCCAGCTCTCCGAGGACAGGGGATTACAATGAGCAGTTCTTC. Protein sequence: CASSPRTGDYNEQFF. The variable domain in full, completed from reference TRBV18 and TRBJ2-1, reads NAGVMQNPRHLVRRRGQEARLRCSPMKGHSHVYWYRQLPEEGLKFMVYLQKENIIDESGMPKERFSAEFPKEGPSILRIQQVVRGDSAAYFCASSPRTGDYNEQFFGPGTRLTVL.